This is a list of T cell receptor beta chains from one sample in a study of vaccination and CD4 T cells after COVID-19. The antigens of these receptors remain unknown. TCRdb analysed the PCR reads with MiXCR anew, one entry per CDR3 protein. The sample holds over 15,000 distinct CDR3 sequences, roughly 73% seen once. The sequencing input was CD4+ T cells from blood, cultured in vitro. The receptors were gathered from a human donor who had recovered from COVID-19. CDR3s include the opening cysteine and the closing phenylalanine or tryptophan. The order of the fields is J gene, clone size, V gene, D gene, CDR3 DNA, CDR3 protein. The D gene is left open where the match is weak. Not all rows give a size; the values are once, few, many and, for expanded clones, a class.

J gene: TRBJ2-7
clone size: few
V gene: TRBV24-1
D gene: -
CDR3 DNA: TGTGCCACCAGTGATTCCCGTGGGCGGTCCTACGAGCAGTACTTC
CDR3 protein: CATSDSRGRSYEQYF

J gene: TRBJ2-3
clone size: few
V gene: TRBV6-5
D gene: -
CDR3 DNA: TGTGCCAGCAGTTACTCCTGGTCGGGGGCAACAGATACGCAGTATTTT
CDR3 protein: CASSYSWSGATDTQYF

J gene: TRBJ2-5
clone size: -
V gene: TRBV20-1
D gene: TRBD2
CDR3 DNA: TGCAGTGCTCGGACTAGCGGGAGGGGAGAGACCCAGTACTTC
CDR3 protein: CSARTSGRGETQYF

J gene: TRBJ2-1
clone size: -
V gene: TRBV24-1
D gene: -
CDR3 DNA: TGTGCCACCAGTGATTTTCATGAGCAGTTCTTC
CDR3 protein: CATSDFHEQFF

J gene: TRBJ1-1
clone size: once
V gene: TRBV30
D gene: -
CDR3 DNA: TGTGCCTGGAGTGTACGCAGCACTGAAGCTTTCTTT
CDR3 protein: CAWSVRSTEAFF

J gene: TRBJ2-1
clone size: -
V gene: TRBV24-1
D gene: -
CDR3 DNA: TGTGCCACCAGTGGCAAGCTCCGGGACTCCGCCAGAAATGAGCAGTTCTTC
CDR3 protein: CATSGKLRDSARNEQFF

J gene: TRBJ1-2
clone size: -
V gene: TRBV27
D gene: TRBD1
CDR3 DNA: TGTGCCAGCAGGGAAACAGGGGGCGAGGGCTATGGCTACACCTTC
CDR3 protein: CASRETGGEGYGYTF

J gene: TRBJ2-2
clone size: -
V gene: TRBV20-1
D gene: TRBD2
CDR3 DNA: TGCAGTGCTTCGCCGGGACTAGCGATCGGGGAGCTGTTTTTT
CDR3 protein: CSASPGLAIGELFF

J gene: TRBJ2-1
clone size: -
V gene: TRBV19
D gene: TRBD2
CDR3 DNA: TGTGCCAGTAGTGACCAGCGGGAGACTAAGCAGTTCTTC
CDR3 protein: CASSDQRETKQFF

J gene: TRBJ2-7
clone size: -
V gene: TRBV11-1
D gene: TRBD1
CDR3 DNA: TGTGCCAGCAGCTCATCGACAGGGGGGGCCTACGAGCAGTACTTC
CDR3 protein: CASSSSTGGAYEQYF

J gene: TRBJ2-7
clone size: -
V gene: TRBV6-2/TRBV6-3
D gene: -
CDR3 DNA: TGTGCCAGCAGTTACGTGATGGGGGGAGCAGCCCTCTCCTACGAGCAGTACTTC
CDR3 protein: CASSYVMGGAALSYEQYF

J gene: TRBJ1-2
clone size: -
V gene: TRBV28
D gene: -
CDR3 DNA: TGTGCCAGCAGCACTCCGGGACACAGCAAATATGGCTACACCTTC
CDR3 protein: CASSTPGHSKYGYTF

J gene: TRBJ2-1
clone size: -
V gene: TRBV6-5
D gene: TRBD2
CDR3 DNA: TGTGCCAGCAGTTACTCGGGCGGGAGGAGTAACAATGAGCAGTTCTTC
CDR3 protein: CASSYSGGRSNNEQFF

J gene: TRBJ2-5
clone size: -
V gene: TRBV7-9
D gene: TRBD2
CDR3 DNA: TGTGCCAGCAGCTGGAATAGCGGGAAGGAGACCCAGTACTTC
CDR3 protein: CASSWNSGKETQYF

J gene: TRBJ1-1
clone size: once
V gene: TRBV15
D gene: -
CDR3 DNA: TGTGCCACCAGCAGCACCCGGTGGGGTTCCCTAGACACTGAAGCTTTCTTT
CDR3 protein: CATSSTRWGSLDTEAFF

J gene: TRBJ2-5
clone size: -
V gene: TRBV15
D gene: -
CDR3 DNA: TGTGCCACCAGCAGAGATAAAGGGGGAGGAGAGACCCAGTACTTC
CDR3 protein: CATSRDKGGGETQYF

J gene: TRBJ2-5
clone size: -
V gene: TRBV12-3/TRBV12-4
D gene: TRBD2
CDR3 DNA: TGTGCCAGCAGCCCTCGGGGACTAGCGGGGTGGATTGTACAAGAGACCCAGTACTTC
CDR3 protein: CASSPRGLAGWIVQETQYF

J gene: TRBJ2-7
clone size: -
V gene: TRBV6-1
D gene: -
CDR3 DNA: TGTGCCAGCAGTGAAAGTGGGCGGTACGAGCAGTACTTC
CDR3 protein: CASSESGRYEQYF

J gene: TRBJ1-1
clone size: -
V gene: TRBV5-8
D gene: -
CDR3 DNA: TGTGCCAGCAGCCTGGACAGAGTCAATGAAGCTTTCTTT
CDR3 protein: CASSLDRVNEAFF

J gene: TRBJ1-3
clone size: -
V gene: TRBV12-3/TRBV12-4
D gene: -
CDR3 DNA: TGTGCCAGCAGCCGCCATGGGCCAGCGAACACCATATATTTT
CDR3 protein: CASSRHGPANTIYF

J gene: TRBJ1-2
clone size: -
V gene: TRBV30
D gene: TRBD1
CDR3 DNA: TGTGCCTGGAGTTCGGACAGGGGAGGCTACACCTTC
CDR3 protein: CAWSSDRGGYTF

J gene: TRBJ2-7
clone size: -
V gene: TRBV20-1
D gene: -
CDR3 DNA: TGCAGTGCTAGGGTAAAGGCCTACGAGCAGTACTTC
CDR3 protein: CSARVKAYEQYF

J gene: TRBJ1-1
clone size: -
V gene: TRBV12-3/TRBV12-4
D gene: -
CDR3 DNA: TGTGCCAGCAGCATCGGGACGGAAGCTTTCTTT
CDR3 protein: CASSIGTEAFF

J gene: TRBJ1-2
clone size: few
V gene: TRBV20-1
D gene: -
CDR3 DNA: TGCAGTGCTACAAAGACCTTCTATGGCTACACCTTC
CDR3 protein: CSATKTFYGYTF

J gene: TRBJ1-1
clone size: -
V gene: TRBV6-1
D gene: -
CDR3 DNA: TGTGCCAGCAGCCCGGCTGGCAGGGACGGCACTGAAGCTTTCTTT
CDR3 protein: CASSPAGRDGTEAFF

J gene: TRBJ2-2
clone size: -
V gene: TRBV6-5
D gene: -
CDR3 DNA: TGTGCCAGCAGTTACTCTGGGACCGGGGAGCTGTTTTTT
CDR3 protein: CASSYSGTGELFF

J gene: TRBJ1-3
clone size: few
V gene: TRBV12-3/TRBV12-4
D gene: -
CDR3 DNA: TGTGCCAGCAGTTTACCCAGGAACACCATATATTTT
CDR3 protein: CASSLPRNTIYF

J gene: TRBJ2-3
clone size: -
V gene: TRBV7-2
D gene: -
CDR3 DNA: TGTGCCAGCAGCTCCCAAACTAGCACAGATACGCAGTATTTT
CDR3 protein: CASSSQTSTDTQYF

J gene: TRBJ2-2
clone size: few
V gene: TRBV20-1
D gene: -
CDR3 DNA: TGCAGTGCTAGCAGGGGTGCAGGGGGAGGTAACGGGGAGCTGTTTTTT
CDR3 protein: CSASRGAGGGNGELFF

J gene: TRBJ2-7
clone size: -
V gene: TRBV20-1
D gene: -
CDR3 DNA: TGCAGTGCCAAACCGGGACGAATGCGCTACGAGCAGTACTTC
CDR3 protein: CSAKPGRMRYEQYF

J gene: TRBJ1-1
clone size: -
V gene: TRBV7-2
D gene: TRBD1
CDR3 DNA: TGTGCCAGCAGCGGCCGACAGGGGTTGAACACTGAAGCTTTCTTT
CDR3 protein: CASSGRQGLNTEAFF

J gene: TRBJ2-2
clone size: once
V gene: TRBV27
D gene: TRBD2
CDR3 DNA: TGTGCCAGCACAAGACTAGCGGGAACCGGGGAGCTGTTTTTT
CDR3 protein: CASTRLAGTGELFF

J gene: TRBJ1-6
clone size: -
V gene: TRBV27
D gene: -
CDR3 DNA: TGTGCCAGCAGTTTAAGTGGGCGAGCGGCAGGACGAACACCCCTCCACTTT
CDR3 protein: CASSLSGRAAGRTPLHF